This T cell receptor (beta chain) came from a study of OX40 agonist ivuxolimab in advanced cancers. For the study in its entirety: Ivuxolimab, which targeted the costimulatory receptor OX40 (CD134), was an agonistic, fully human IgG2 monoclonal antibody. Three dose-escalation patients achieved partial responses, one with hepatocellular carcinoma and two with cutaneous melanoma. A male proportion of roughly 80% and a mean age of approximately 58 years, ranging from roughly 23 to 79, were recorded for the dose-escalation cohort. The purpose of peripheral TCRbeta sequencing was to test whether ivuxolimab changed TCR sequence diversity and led to clonal T-cell expansion. Patients were allowed to have had prior anti-PD-1, anti-PD-L1 or anti-CTLA-4 therapy, and 40% to 45% of the dose-escalation patients had previously received checkpoint inhibitors. Intravenous ivuxolimab was administered to patients every 2 weeks at six dose levels: 0.01, 0.1, 0.3, 1.5, 3 and 10 mg/kg. Of the roughly 51 dose-escalation patients, hepatocellular carcinoma was present in about 19, melanoma in roughly 15, renal cell carcinoma in 9 and head and neck cancer in 9. The paper describes the monotherapy dose-escalation part (N ≈ 49 patients) of the phase I trial of ivuxolimab. Study-wide findings and limitations: Low levels of normalized T-cell clonal expansion were also seen in some nonresponding patients. At doses of 0.1 to 3.0 mg/kg, clonal expansion of both CD4+ and CD8+ blood T cells was observed from baseline to week 6. After ivuxolimab, expanded clones were on average more numerous among CD8+ T cells than among CD4+ T cells. In partial responders in the 0.1-3.0 mg/kg groups, normalized peripheral clonal expansion was found to be among the lowest, especially among CD8+ T cells. Antigen specificity was not determined for the clonally expanded peripheral T cells.

The germline V end is reduced by 1 base and the J end by 6 bases; junction bases left unmatched: 11. Counted from cysteine to phenylalanine, this CDR3 has 17 amino acids. The sequence is cut down to CDR3 DNA, 51 bases in frame from base 1. Taken from the germline V gene, the CDR1 and CDR2 loops are MGHRA and YSYEKL. Genomic DNA was isolated from the sorted cells so that the TCRbeta CDR3 region could be sequenced. The immunoSEQ Assay was used for sequencing of TCRbeta CDR3 regions. TCRdb took over this immuneACCESS table, retaining in-frame rearrangements with V and J assigned. Such tables are incomplete; in checked studies, under half of the missing clones stem from an unresolved V gene, and the remainder is unexplained. The sample has approximately 99,000 clones on record, about 90% of them singletons. The leading ten clones occupy 5.5% of the sample. Patients with autoimmune disease history or receiving systemic immunosuppression were excluded from the trial. Peripheral blood for TCR sequencing was drawn from every dose cohort at baseline, at cycle 4 day 1 and at cycle 7 day 1. Samples were obtained from an open-label, multicenter, first-in-human phase I dose-escalation trial of ivuxolimab. Adults with locally advanced or metastatic melanoma, renal cell, hepatocellular, or head and neck squamous cell carcinoma were enrolled in the trial. Before TCR sequencing, CD4+ and CD8+ T cells were separately sorted from peripheral blood.

On this clone itself: Its antigen has not been determined. Base qualities are not at hand, and no much larger clone is one base apart.

Sequenced here: CD4+ or CD8+ T cells sorted from blood, sampled in a trial of the OX40 agonist ivuxolimab. This TCR was recovered from an adult with an advanced solid tumor such as melanoma, head and neck, liver or kidney cancer. The chain links TRBV4-1 with TRBJ1-1; TRBD1 agrees with 10 junctional bases. The nucleotides are TGCGCCAGCAGCCAAGCGCGTCTTTGGACAGGGGGATCTGAAGCTTTCTTT. The resulting protein is CASSQARLWTGGSEAFF.